One sample yielded the 12 T cell receptor beta chains listed below, sequenced in a study of control samples from healthy donors and cancer patients. Generated by immunoSEQ multiplex PCR, the TCRdb table keeps only in-frame clones and is missing some. The sample lists 100,000 to 150,000 clones, about nine tenths occurring once. Sequenced: blood. Receptor source: a man aged 35 to 55 in good health.

The rearrangement uses TRBV15 and TRBJ2-3; D unresolved. Germline lookup yields CDR1 LNHNV and CDR2 YYDKDF (reference sequence). The CDR3 is 16 residues long. The V end lost 0 bases, the J end lost 0 bases, and 10 bases lay between the germline ends. The CDR3 here is CATSREMIPSTDTQYF. CDR3 sequence (DNA): TGTGCCACCAGCAGAGAAATGATCCCTAGCACAGATACGCAGTATTTT. Using reference TRBV15 and TRBJ2-3 for the parts outside the CDR3, the full variable domain is DAMVIQNPRYQVTQFGKPVTLSCSQTLNHNVMYWYQQKSSQAPKLLFHYYDKDFNNEADTPDNFQSRRPNTSFCFLDIRSPGLGDTAMYLCATSREMIPSTDTQYFGPGTRLTVL.

The J gene is TRBJ2-5, the V gene TRBV19; tentatively, D is TRBD2 (5 bases). The CDR3 has 14 residues. Trimming took 1 base from V and 5 from J, leaving 11 bases between them. Per germline, CDR1 LNHDA and CDR2 SQIVND (reference sequence). The CDR3 DNA is TGTGCCAGTAGTATAGGTCTAGCTACGGAGACCCAGTACTTC. Protein: CASSIGLATETQYF.

This rearrangement joins TRBV12-3 or TRBV12-4 to TRBJ2-2; D unresolved. The V end was cut by 3 bases, the J end by 7 bases, with 3 bases between. The CDR3 runs 11 residues. CDR3 sequence: CASSLHGELFF. CDR3 nucleotide sequence: TGTGCCAGCAGTTTGCACGGGGAGCTGTTTTTT.

The rearrangement uses TRBV3-1 (or the pseudogene TRBV3-2) and TRBJ2-3; D tentatively fits TRBD1 or TRBD2 (6 bases each). Deletions cut 4 bases from V and 6 bases from J, with 17 bases between. Germline loops: CDR1 LGHDT, CDR2 YNNKEL (reference sequence). The CDR3 is made up of 15 amino acids. CDR3 DNA: TGTGCCAGCAGCCCCAGGGCAGGGGCGGGGGATACGCAGTATTTT. As protein: CASSPRAGAGDTQYF.

V and J are TRBV27 and TRBJ2-7; 9 bases line up with TRBD2. The germline V gene has CDR1 MNHEY and CDR2 SMNVEV (reference sequence). The V gene end was trimmed by 2 bases and the J gene end by 0 bases; junction bases not matched to a gene: 2. The CDR3 runs to 15 residues. The CDR3 reads CASSLSGGTSYEQYF. In nucleotides, the CDR3 is TGTGCCAGCAGTTTAAGCGGGGGGACCTCCTACGAGCAGTACTTC.

This clone was observed a few times. This chain links TRBV7-9 with TRBJ1-4, with unresolved D. The V gene lost 1 base and the J gene lost 1 base, with 10 bases spanning the gap. The CDR3 totals 16 residues. The germline V gene encodes CDR1 SEHNR and CDR2 FQNEAQ (reference sequence). The CDR3 loop is CASSLGRRVTNEKLFF. The CDR3 region has the DNA TGTGCCAGCAGCTTAGGAAGAAGGGTAACTAATGAAAAACTGTTTTTT. The full variable domain, completed using reference TRBV7-9 and TRBJ1-4, is DTGVSQNPRHKITKRGQNVTFRCDPISEHNRLYWYRQTLGQGPEFLTYFQNEAQLEKSRLLSDRFSAERPKGSFSTLEIQRTEQGDSAMYLCASSLGRRVTNEKLFFGSGTQLSVL.

This rearrangement joins TRBV7-2 to TRBJ1-2; D gene unclear. Germline V gene lookup returns CDR1 SGHTA and CDR2 FQGNSA. With 2 bases removed from V and 4 bases from J, the gap between germline ends came to 11 bases. The length of the CDR3 is 14 residues. Written as DNA, the CDR3 is TGTGCCAGCAGCTTAAGCCCCCGAGGCTATGGCTACACCTTC. It is translated as CASSLSPRGYGYTF.

J is TRBJ2-5 and V is TRBV3-1 (or the pseudogene TRBV3-2), with a possible D match to TRBD2 (6 bases). The V and J ends lost 4 bases and 5 bases respectively, with 17 bases between them. This CDR3 is 15 amino acids long. The germline gives CDR1 LGHDT, CDR2 YNNKEL (reference sequence). CDR3 loop: CASSPAGRTRETQYF. CDR3 DNA sequence: TGTGCCAGCAGCCCAGCGGGCAGGACGAGGGAGACCCAGTACTTC.

The CDR3 nucleotides read TGTGCCAGCAGTTTAGGGGACTACTTATACAATGAGCAGTTCTTC. Amino acids: CASSLGDYLYNEQFF. V usage is TRBV6-6 and J usage is TRBJ2-1, with 7 positions matching TRBD2. CDR1 is MNHNY and CDR2 is SVGAGI in the germline V gene (reference sequence). There are 15 residues in the CDR3. J gave up 4 bases and V 4 bases, and 7 bases lay outside the gene matches.

CDR3 sequence reads: CASSPNRGDTQYF. DNA for the CDR3: TGTGCCAGCAGCCCAAACAGGGGAGATACGCAGTATTTT. The chain links TRBV9 to TRBJ2-3; 7 nucleotides align to TRBD1. CDR1 is SGDLS and CDR2 is YYNGEE in the germline V gene. The V segment lost 4 bases and the J segment 5 bases; nucleotides outside the gene matches: 4. This CDR3 is built from 13 residues.

V is TRBV5-1 and J is TRBJ1-6; D might be TRBD1 (6 bases). V shed 1 base and J shed 8 bases, with 10 bases lying between them. The CDR3 has 14 residues. Germline assignment: CDR1 SGHRS and CDR2 YFSETQ. CDR3 coding DNA: TGCGCCAGCAGCTTGTCAGGGGCCGATTCACCCCTCCACTTT. This translates into CASSLSGADSPLHF.

This clone came up once. As DNA, the CDR3 is TGTGCCAGCAGTCGAGGGGGCAACTATGGCTACACCTTC. This translates into CASSRGGNYGYTF. This chain links TRBV27 with TRBJ1-2, with 7 positions matching TRBD1. The germline V gene has CDR1 MNHEY and CDR2 SMNVEV (reference sequence). The CDR3 is 13 amino acids. The junction had 2 bases not matched to a gene; V was cut back by 5 bases and J by 2 bases.